Each of the 2 T cell receptor beta chains below was sequenced from the same sample in a study of shared clonotypes between healthy human individuals. Clones were sequenced by immunoSEQ multiplex PCR, and TCRdb holds only the in-frame ones, with some missing. This sample carries approximately 1.4 million clones, approximately 98% of them seen once, and the ten largest clones take 0.4% to 0.45%. Sequencing input: naive CD4+ T cells sorted from blood. The subset was: CD45RA+ positively selected. All receptors come from a man aged 25 to 40 in good health.

The V and J genes are TRBV18 and TRBJ2-7; 7 bases fit TRBD2. CDR3 length: 15 residues. Germline lookup yields CDR1 KGHSH and CDR2 LQKENI. V was clipped by 2 bases and J by 4 bases; unmatched bases: 8. The CDR3 nucleotides read TGTGCCAGCTCACCATCTCGGGGGGATCGATACGAGCAGTACTTC. Translating it yields CASSPSRGDRYEQYF.

The gene calls are TRBV18 and TRBJ2-7; D uncertain. Germline V gene data show CDR1 as KGHSH and CDR2 as LQKENI. V was pared by 3 bases and J by 3 bases, with 12 bases between. The CDR3 spans 14 residues. Here the CDR3 reads CASSPGLFGYEQYF. The DNA of the CDR3 is TGTGCCAGCTCACCGGGCTTATTTGGCTACGAGCAGTACTTC.